One sample yielded the 20 T cell receptor beta chains listed below, sequenced in a study of radiation and T cells in renal cell carcinoma. Generated by immunoSEQ multiplex PCR, the TCRdb table keeps only in-frame clones and is missing some. The sample has more than 60,000 clones, 70% to 90% seen once; the top ten hold about 2.5%. Specified time point: blood 4 weeks post-SBRT, at nephrectomy. Treatment specified: 15 Gy SBRT to primary tumor, nephrectomy 4 weeks later. This specimen was blood, taken from a patient whose treatment included radiotherapy and nephrectomy. These receptors all stem from a woman in her sixties or seventies with renal cell carcinoma.

This clone was detected only once. V is TRBV9 and J is TRBJ2-1; TRBD2 matches at 11 bases. CDR1 and CDR2 from the germline V gene are SGDLS and YYNGEE. There are 16 residues in the CDR3. V lost 3 bases and J lost 7; bases outside the gene matches: 9. The CDR3 nucleotides are TGTGCCAGCAGCGGGCCGGGACTAGCGGATTCAAATGAGCAGTTCTTC. Amino acid sequence: CASSGPGLADSNEQFF.

V and J are TRBV27 and TRBJ2-3; D unclear. Germline loops: CDR1 MNHEY, CDR2 SMNVEV (reference sequence). Trimming cost V 7 bases and J 5 bases, with 22 bases left between them. The CDR3 loop spans 16 amino acids. In DNA, the CDR3 is TGTGCCAGCACTGTCATAGGTAAAGGGTCAGGAGATACGCAGTATTTT. It codes for CASTVIGKGSGDTQYF.

The genes are TRBV28 and TRBJ1-1; 12 bases agree with TRBD1. Germline assignment: CDR1 MDHEN and CDR2 SYDVKM. J lost 0 bases, V lost 3 bases, and 11 bases had no gene match. The CDR3 length is 19 residues. The CDR3 here is CASSFSSGTGGGLNTEAFF. In DNA, the CDR3 is TGTGCCAGCAGTTTCTCCTCCGGGACAGGGGGCGGTTTGAACACTGAAGCTTTCTTT.

The rearrangement uses TRBV19 and TRBJ2-2; 12 positions agree with TRBD2. The CDR3 contains 18 residues. Per the germline V gene, CDR1 is LNHDA and CDR2 is SQIVND (reference sequence). The ends lost 6 bases at V and 0 bases at J; junction bases unmatched: 8. The CDR3 DNA is TGTGCCAGTAGCCCCGGGACTAGCGGGTCCGCGAACACCGGGGAGCTGTTTTTT. It codes for CASSPGTSGSANTGELFF.

This chain connects TRBV7-9 to TRBJ1-1; no clear D. The CDR3 length is 15 residues. Germline CDR1 reads SEHNR; CDR2 reads FQNEAQ (reference sequence). V was pared by 5 bases and J by 0 bases, with 13 bases between. CDR3 sequence: CASSPWTGLNTEAFF. The CDR3 DNA sequence: TGTGCCAGCAGCCCCTGGACGGGGTTGAACACTGAAGCTTTCTTT.

The genes are TRBV11-3 and TRBJ1-1, with D unclear. Looked up from germline, CDR1 is SGHNT and CDR2 is YENEEA. V was cut by 0 bases and J by 5 bases, with 4 bases left in between. The CDR3 is 12 amino acids. The CDR3 protein is CASSLDKTEAFF. The CDR3 bases are TGTGCCAGCAGCTTAGATAAGACTGAAGCTTTCTTT.

The gene calls are TRBV19 and TRBJ1-5; 7 bases line up with TRBD1. Trimming cost V 5 bases and J 2 bases; bases outside gene matches: 6. Per germline, CDR1 LNHDA and CDR2 SQIVND (reference sequence). This CDR3 is 15 amino acids long. DNA for the CDR3: TGTGCCAGTAGTGTTGGGGGACAGCGCAATCAGCCCCAGCATTTT. Its protein product is CASSVGGQRNQPQHF. The whole variable domain, remainder taken from reference TRBV19 and TRBJ1-5, is DGGITQSPKYLFRKEGQNVTLSCEQNLNHDAMYWYRQDPGQGLRLIYYSQIVNDFQKGDIAEGYSVSREKKESFPLTVTSAQKNPTAFYLCASSVGGQRNQPQHFGDGTRLSIL.

CDR3 loop: CASSPPDRGLWYGYTF. For the CDR3, the DNA is TGTGCCAGCAGCCCGCCGGACAGGGGTTTGTGGTATGGCTACACCTTC. The chain combines TRBV7-9 with TRBJ1-2, with TRBD1 matching over 9 bases. This CDR3 region has 16 residues. The germline V gene has CDR1 SEHNR and CDR2 FQNEAQ (reference sequence). Trimming cost V 5 bases and J 5 bases; bases outside gene matches: 12.

The chain employs TRBV5-1 and TRBJ2-7, with D possibly being TRBD1 (5 bases). The germline gives CDR1 SGHRS, CDR2 YFSETQ. The V and J ends lost 4 bases and 4 bases respectively, with 15 bases between them. The CDR3 runs to 14 residues. The CDR3 sequence is CASSQDIIPYEQYF. The CDR3 region has the DNA TGCGCCAGCAGCCAGGACATTATCCCGTACGAGCAGTACTTC.

V and J are TRBV19 and TRBJ2-5; 7 nucleotides line up with TRBD1. The last part of the DNA fits TRBJ2-7 better; the J call may be wrong. This CDR3 has 13 amino acids. CDR1 and CDR2 from the germline V gene are LNHDA and SQIVND (reference sequence). In DNA, the CDR3 is TGTGCCAGTAGTACCCGGGACAGCTACGAGCAGTACTTC. Its translation is CASSTRDSYEQYF.

This clone came up a few times. J is TRBJ1-2 and V is TRBV28, with 8 bases identical to TRBD1. Germline lookup yields CDR1 MDHEN and CDR2 SYDVKM. V shed 6 bases, J shed 2 bases, and the junction held 11 bases outside the gene matches. The CDR3 spans 16 residues. In DNA form, the CDR3 reads TGTGCCAGCAGCTCCGCGACAGGGGAAAGAAACTATGGCTACACCTTC. The encoded protein is CASSSATGERNYGYTF.

The rearrangement joins TRBV7-9 to TRBJ2-2; no definite D call. The germline CDR1 and CDR2 sequences are SEHNR and FQNEAQ (reference sequence). The V end lost 1 base, the J end lost 1 base, and 4 bases lay between the germline ends. The CDR3 length is 14 residues. CDR3 sequence: CASSLDGNTGELFF. CDR3 bases: TGTGCCAGCAGCTTAGATGGGAACACCGGGGAGCTGTTTTTT.

The chain combines TRBV6-6 with TRBJ1-5, with D hard to call. The V gene lost 3 bases and the J gene lost 6 bases, with 0 bases spanning the gap. This CDR3 contains 10 residues. In germline, CDR1 is MNHNY, CDR2 SVGAGI (reference sequence). CDR3 DNA: TGTGCCAGCAGTTATCAGCCCCAGCATTTT. Translating it yields CASSYQPQHF.

This chain connects TRBV2 to TRBJ2-2; D is unresolved. V was trimmed by 7 bases and J by 3 bases, leaving 9 bases between them. The length of the CDR3 is 13 residues. CDR1 and CDR2 (germline): SNHLY, FYNNEI. The CDR3 sequence: CASTPTDTGELFF. Here the CDR3 DNA reads TGTGCCAGCACTCCTACTGACACCGGGGAGCTGTTTTTT.

This chain connects TRBV28 to TRBJ1-5; D gene ambiguous. Germline loops: CDR1 MDHEN, CDR2 SYDVKM. Deletions cut 8 bases from V and 0 bases from J, with 14 bases between. CDR3 size: 15 residues. The CDR3 is CASRGSLTSNQPQHF. In DNA, the CDR3 is TGTGCCAGCCGTGGTTCTCTGACTAGCAATCAGCCCCAGCATTTT.

The chain is built from TRBV15 and TRBJ1-4, with 12 bases fitting TRBD1. Germline trimming cut 1 base from V and 8 bases from J; bases unmatched to any gene: 8. This CDR3 spans 17 amino acids. Per germline, CDR1 LNHNV and CDR2 YYDKDF (reference sequence). CDR3 bases: TGTGCCACCAGCAGAGTGGGGACAGGGGGCGCAGGGGAAAAACTGTTTTTT. Translation: CATSRVGTGGAGEKLFF. Together with reference TRBV15 and TRBJ1-4, the CDR3 gives the full variable domain: DAMVIQNPRYQVTQFGKPVTLSCSQTLNHNVMYWYQQKSSQAPKLLFHYYDKDFNNEADTPDNFQSRRPNTSFCFLDIRSPGLGDTAMYLCATSRVGTGGAGEKLFFGSGTQLSVL.

DNA for the CDR3: TGTGCCAGCAGCCCTTGGACAGGGGGCGCAGATACGCAGTATTTT. Translation gives CASSPWTGGADTQYF. The chain couples TRBV7-3 to TRBJ2-3; TRBD1 matches 11 bases. CDR1 and CDR2 from the germline V gene are SGHTA and FQGTGA. The J segment lost 4 bases and the V segment lost 5 bases, leaving 5 bases of the junction unmatched. The CDR3 consists of 15 residues.

This chain links TRBV6-5 with TRBJ2-3; TRBD1 agrees at 10 bases. CDR1 is MNHEY and CDR2 is SVGAGI in the germline V gene. The CDR3 runs to 15 residues. V shed 6 bases and J 5 bases; nucleotides not matched to a gene: 8. CDR3 amino acids: CASSPGTGVGDTQYF. CDR3 nucleotides: TGTGCCAGCAGCCCCGGGACAGGGGTGGGAGATACGCAGTATTTT.

The gene calls are TRBV6-6 and TRBJ2-3; 11 bases match TRBD1. The CDR3 loop spans 15 amino acids. Germline CDR1 MNHNY, CDR2 SVGAGI (reference sequence). V was pared by 8 bases and J by 5 bases, with 9 bases of the junction left unmatched. The CDR3 DNA follows: TGTGCCAGCCGAAGGACAGGGGGCGGGGAAGATACGCAGTATTTT. Its protein is CASRRTGGGEDTQYF.

J is TRBJ2-7 and V is TRBV6-6, with D perhaps given as TRBD1 or TRBD2 (6 bases each). The V end lost 5 bases, the J end lost 7 bases, and 21 bases lay between the germline ends. CDR1 and CDR2 (germline): MNHNY, SVGAGI (reference sequence). The CDR3 loop spans 15 amino acids. The CDR3 DNA reads as TGTGCCAGCAGTACGCCGGATTTGGGGGCGGGGGAGCAGTACTTC. Translation: CASSTPDLGAGEQYF.